Below, 24 T cell receptor beta chains from the same sample are listed, as sequenced in a study of T cells in narcolepsy. TCRdb's table, derived via immunoSEQ multiplex PCR, lists solely in-frame clones and lacks some. The table includes more than 30,000 clones, approximately 80% detected once. The sequenced sample was CD45RA- memory CD4+ T cells from PBMCs. These receptors were taken from a human donor with narcolepsy.

This rearrangement joins TRBV5-4 to TRBJ1-3; no clear D. This CDR3 is 16 amino acids long. The germline V gene has CDR1 SGHNT and CDR2 YYREEE (reference sequence). Between the trimmed V and J ends, which lost 0 bases and 5 bases, there was a span of 15 bases. Written as DNA, the CDR3 is TGTGCCAGCAGCTTGGCCCGGCTAGATGGGCGAAACACCATATATTTT. It translates to CASSLARLDGRNTIYF.

The V gene is TRBV2, the J gene TRBJ2-3, with no clear D. The CDR3 is made up of 11 amino acids. The V end was cut by 5 bases, the J end by 5 bases, with 5 bases between. Germline V gives CDR1 SNHLY, CDR2 FYNNEI. The CDR3 reads CASSFQDTQYF. The CDR3 nucleotides read TGTGCCAGCAGTTTCCAAGATACGCAGTATTTT.

The chain carries TRBV30 and TRBJ1-2, with D possibly matching TRBD1 (5 bases). Germline V CDR1 and CDR2: GTSNPN, SVGIG (reference sequence). This CDR3 has 13 amino acids. The V and J ends lost 3 bases and 3 bases respectively, with 11 bases between them. CDR3 bases: TGTGCCTGGAGAACGGGGCTTCACTATGGCTACACCTTC. Its protein is CAWRTGLHYGYTF.

The chain carries TRBV10-1 and TRBJ2-3; TRBD2 agrees at 12 bases. J was trimmed by 2 bases and V by 8 bases; bases with no gene match: 5. Germline V lookup: CDR1 WNHNN, CDR2 SYGVQD (reference sequence). The CDR3 has 15 residues. The CDR3 loop is CASAGTSGLTDTQYF. Here the CDR3 DNA reads TGCGCCAGCGCCGGGACTAGCGGGCTCACAGATACGCAGTATTTT.

The chain joins TRBV15 to TRBJ2-1; D perhaps matches TRBD2 (6 bases). The germline V gene encodes CDR1 LNHNV and CDR2 YYDKDF (reference sequence). The V and J ends lost 3 bases and 0 bases respectively, with 15 bases between them. The CDR3 length is 17 residues. The chain's CDR3 is CATSSPRDSRSYNEQFF. CDR3 in DNA: TGTGCCACCAGCAGTCCCCGGGACTCACGCTCCTACAATGAGCAGTTCTTC.

The rearrangement joins TRBV12-5 to TRBJ1-1; 8 bases align to TRBD1. Trimming took 5 bases from V and 5 from J; bases not matched to a gene: 10. The CDR3 spans 15 residues. The germline gives CDR1 LGHNT, CDR2 FRNRAP. CDR3 in DNA: TGTGCTAGTGGTCCAGACCAGGGGGCGGGAACTGAAGCTTTCTTT. Translating it yields CASGPDQGAGTEAFF.

V and J are TRBV18 and TRBJ2-7, with D possibly being TRBD2 (5 bases). Germline V gene lookup returns CDR1 KGHSH and CDR2 LQKENI. V gave up 0 bases and J gave up 4 bases, with 7 bases separating them. The CDR3 sequence is 13 residues long. The CDR3 reads CASSPPPGYEQYF. CDR3 sequence (DNA): TGTGCCAGCTCACCACCTCCGGGGTACGAGCAGTACTTC. The variable domain in full, completed from reference TRBV18 and TRBJ2-7, reads NAGVMQNPRHLVRRRGQEARLRCSPMKGHSHVYWYRQLPEEGLKFMVYLQKENIIDESGMPKERFSAEFPKEGPSILRIQQVVRGDSAAYFCASSPPPGYEQYFGPGTRLTVT.

V gene TRBV6-5 combines with J gene TRBJ2-7; D gene unclear. The CDR3 has 16 amino acids. Deletions cut 0 bases from V and 0 bases from J, with 12 bases between. Germline loops: CDR1 MNHEY, CDR2 SVGAGI. CDR3 in amino acids: CASSYSSPDLSYEQYF. CDR3 nucleotides: TGTGCCAGCAGTTACTCTTCACCCGACCTCTCCTACGAGCAGTACTTC.

In its sample, this clone was seen a few times. V is TRBV10-2 and J is TRBJ2-7, with 10 bases matching TRBD1. CDR1 and CDR2 (germline): WSHSY, SAAADI. The length of the CDR3 is 14 residues. V lost 10 bases, J lost 3 bases, and 9 bases stayed unmatched. The CDR3 region has the DNA TGCGCCACCAAGCTGACAGGGGGCGACTACGAGCAGTACTTC. Amino acid sequence: CATKLTGGDYEQYF.

The V and J genes are TRBV6-1 and TRBJ1-5; perhaps TRBD1 as D (6 bases). Germline-derived CDR1 and CDR2 are MNHNS and SASEGT. This CDR3 is 14 amino acids long. V lost 3 bases to trimming and J lost 3 bases, with 9 bases between them. The CDR3 sequence is CASSETGLNQPQHF. CDR3 nucleotide sequence: TGTGCCAGCAGTGAGACAGGTCTCAATCAGCCCCAGCATTTT.

The genes are TRBV19 and TRBJ2-1, with D perhaps given as TRBD1 or TRBD2 (6 bases each). Germline assignment: CDR1 LNHDA and CDR2 SQIVND (reference sequence). The CDR3 extends over 17 amino acids. Trimming removed 5 bases from V and 2 bases from J, with 19 bases in between. The chain's CDR3 is CASSRQPEGGTYNEQFF. CDR3 DNA: TGTGCCAGTAGTCGCCAACCCGAGGGGGGTACCTACAATGAGCAGTTCTTC.

J is TRBJ2-7 and V is TRBV6-1, with D perhaps TRBD1 (5 bases). CDR1 is MNHNS, CDR2 SASEGT, per germline. Trimming removed 1 base at V and 5 bases at J, with 15 bases between. The CDR3 covers 15 residues. The CDR3 spells CASSEGMGPSDEQYF. CDR3 DNA sequence: TGTGCCAGCAGTGAAGGAATGGGGCCTTCTGACGAGCAGTACTTC.

This clone was found a few times. The chain joins TRBV11-2 to TRBJ2-3; 10 nucleotides align to TRBD2. CDR3 length: 17 residues. J was trimmed by 3 bases and V by 3 bases; bases with no gene match: 9. Germline CDR1 and CDR2: SGHAT and FQNNGV. The CDR3 here is CASSFSSGGALTDTQYF. DNA for the CDR3: TGTGCCAGCAGCTTCAGCAGCGGGGGGGCTTTAACAGATACGCAGTATTTT.

The chain links TRBV7-8 to TRBJ2-5, with a possible D match to TRBD2 (6 bases). CDR3 size: 13 residues. From germline, CDR1 is SGHVS and CDR2 FQNEAQ. With 1 base removed from V and 11 bases from J, the gap between germline ends came to 14 bases. The CDR3 DNA reads TGTGCCAGCAGCTTAGGGGGGGAGAGGGAGCAGTACTTC. Translated, it gives CASSLGGEREQYF.

The V and J genes are TRBV6-6 and TRBJ1-1, with D possibly being TRBD1 (5 bases). The CDR3 is 14 residues long. The V and J ends lost 0 bases and 7 bases respectively, with 12 bases between them. Germline loops: CDR1 MNHNY, CDR2 SVGAGI (reference sequence). CDR3: CASSYSIRQGEAFF. The DNA for the CDR3 is TGTGCCAGCAGTTACTCGATACGGCAGGGTGAAGCTTTCTTT.

V gene TRBV6-4 combines with J gene TRBJ2-2, with D perhaps TRBD1 (5 bases). V lost 6 bases, J lost 1 base, and 15 bases lay in between. CDR1 is MRHNA and CDR2 is SNTAGT in the germline V gene. The CDR3 is 16 amino acids. The CDR3 is CASRILSQGNTGELFF. The CDR3 nucleotides read TGTGCCAGCAGGATCCTCTCGCAGGGGAACACCGGGGAGCTGTTTTTT.

The chain combines TRBV10-3 with TRBJ1-2; weak D call: TRBD1 (6 bases). The CDR3 length is 14 residues. Germline lookup yields CDR1 ENHRY and CDR2 SYGVKD. V lost 7 bases to trimming and J lost 2 bases, with 14 bases between them. CDR3 amino acids: CAITQGRANYGYTF. The CDR3 nucleotides are TGTGCCATCACCCAGGGGAGAGCAAACTATGGCTACACCTTC.

This chain uses TRBV7-6 with TRBJ2-5, with D perhaps TRBD1 (6 bases). The CDR3 sequence is 15 residues long. V lost 0 bases to trimming and J lost 0 bases, with 8 bases between them. Germline V gene lookup returns CDR1 SGHVS and CDR2 FNYEAQ. The CDR3 coding sequence is TGTGCCAGCAGCTTAGCGGGGGCAGACCAAGAGACCCAGTACTTC. It is translated as CASSLAGADQETQYF.

V usage is TRBV10-2 and J usage is TRBJ1-5; unclear D gene. The CDR3 sequence is 12 residues long. V dropped 8 bases and J dropped 3 bases, with 8 bases sitting between them. Germline CDR1 reads WSHSY; CDR2 reads SAAADI. For the CDR3, the DNA is TGCGCCAGCGGAGAGGACAATCAGCCCCAGCATTTT. Translation: CASGEDNQPQHF.

The chain joins TRBV10-2 to TRBJ2-3; 8 nucleotides agree with TRBD1. Germline V gives CDR1 WSHSY, CDR2 SAAADI. CDR3 length: 14 residues. V shed 8 bases, J shed 2 bases, and the junction held 6 bases outside the gene matches. The CDR3 nucleotides are TGCGCCAGCGCGGACAGGGTCCTCACAGATACGCAGTATTTT. Its translation: CASADRVLTDTQYF.

The chain uses TRBV30 and TRBJ2-6, with no clear D. V was cut by 4 bases and J by 4 bases, with 8 bases left in between. This CDR3 is built from 13 residues. Germline CDR1 and CDR2: GTSNPN and SVGIG (reference sequence). CDR3 sequence: CAWTTSGANVLTF. CDR3 in DNA: TGTGCCTGGACAACTTCGGGGGCCAACGTCCTGACTTTC.

The chain carries TRBV5-6 and TRBJ2-1; D is perhaps TRBD1 (6 bases). This CDR3 contains 15 residues. The V gene lost 0 bases and the J gene lost 3 bases, with 10 bases spanning the gap. Per the germline V gene, CDR1 is SGHDT and CDR2 is YYEEEE. In DNA, the CDR3 is TGTGCCAGCAGCTTGGTACAGGGTGGCTACAATGAGCAGTTCTTC. Translation: CASSLVQGGYNEQFF.

The chain joins TRBV4-1 to TRBJ2-5, with D unclear. The germline V and J ends were trimmed by 0 bases and 6 bases, with 14 bases remaining between them. The germline V gene has CDR1 MGHRA and CDR2 YSYEKL. This CDR3 is 15 amino acids long. The CDR3 region has the DNA TGCGCCAGCAGCCAAGATAAAGTCAACCGCCAGACCCAGTACTTC. Translation gives CASSQDKVNRQTQYF.

The chain has TRBV6-1 and TRBJ2-7; D remains ambiguous. V was clipped by 3 bases and J by 0 bases, with 9 bases between them. The CDR3 runs 14 residues. Germline values: CDR1 MNHNS, CDR2 SASEGT. The CDR3 protein is CASSDGPFSYEQYF. The DNA for the CDR3 is TGTGCCAGCAGTGATGGACCTTTCTCCTACGAGCAGTACTTC.